This passage covers 3 T cell receptor beta chains from one sample sequenced in a study of human versus mouse CDR3 diversity and MHC coevolution. Here immunoSEQ multiplex PCR was the method, and the copy in TCRdb shows in-frame clones only, minus some. The data hold about 60,000 clones, with approximately 94% observed a single time. The sequenced sample was naive CD4+ T cells from blood. Subset defined: CD45RO-negative CD62L-positive naive CD4 T cells. The receptors were gathered from a person aged 55 to 75 in good health.

This clone was picked up one time. V usage is TRBV29-1 and J usage is TRBJ1-1, with D unclear. The V gene lost 7 bases and the J gene lost 1 base, with 10 bases spanning the gap. The CDR3 loop spans 12 amino acids. Germline-derived CDR1 and CDR2 are SQVTM and ANQGSEA. The CDR3 is CSASWRNTEAFF. In DNA, the CDR3 is TGCAGCGCCTCATGGAGGAACACTGAAGCTTTCTTT.

This rearrangement joins TRBV6-5 to TRBJ2-5, with D unclear. The germline gives CDR1 MNHEY, CDR2 SVGAGI. The V and J ends lost 5 bases and 4 bases respectively, with 14 bases between them. The CDR3 consists of 14 residues. The CDR3 spells CASSPPYLGETQYF. The CDR3 DNA follows: TGTGCCAGCAGTCCCCCCTACCTCGGAGAGACCCAGTACTTC.

CDR3 nucleotides: TGTGCCAGCAGCTTAGCGTTGGGCAACAATCAGCCCCAGCATTTT. Amino acids: CASSLALGNNQPQHF. The chain recombines TRBV7-8 with TRBJ1-5, with D hard to call. This CDR3 is built from 15 residues. V lost 0 bases and J lost 3, with 9 bases in between. Germline-derived CDR1 and CDR2 are SGHVS and FQNEAQ.